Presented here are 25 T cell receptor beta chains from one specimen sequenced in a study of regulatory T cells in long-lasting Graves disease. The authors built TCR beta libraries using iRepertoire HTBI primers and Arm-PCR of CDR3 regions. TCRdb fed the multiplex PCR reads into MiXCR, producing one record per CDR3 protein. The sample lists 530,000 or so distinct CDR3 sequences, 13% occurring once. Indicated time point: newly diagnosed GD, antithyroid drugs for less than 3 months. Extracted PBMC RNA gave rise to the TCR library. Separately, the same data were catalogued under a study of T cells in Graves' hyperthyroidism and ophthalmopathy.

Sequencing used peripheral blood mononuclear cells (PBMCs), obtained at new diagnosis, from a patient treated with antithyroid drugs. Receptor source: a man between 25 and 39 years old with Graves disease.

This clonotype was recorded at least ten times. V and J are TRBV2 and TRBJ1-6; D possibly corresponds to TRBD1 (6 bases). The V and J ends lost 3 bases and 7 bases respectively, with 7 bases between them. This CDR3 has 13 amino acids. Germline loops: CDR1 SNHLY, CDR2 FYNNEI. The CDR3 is CASSDRGNSPLHF. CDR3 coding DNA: TGTGCCAGCAGTGACAGGGGCAATTCACCCCTCCACTTT.

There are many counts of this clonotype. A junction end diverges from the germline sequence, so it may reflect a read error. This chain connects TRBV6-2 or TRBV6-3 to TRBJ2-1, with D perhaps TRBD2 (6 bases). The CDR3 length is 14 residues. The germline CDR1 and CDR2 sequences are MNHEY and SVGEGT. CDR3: CASKGTSSSNEQFF. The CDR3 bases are TGTGCCAGCAAAGGGACTTCCTCCTCCAATGAGCAGTTCTTC.

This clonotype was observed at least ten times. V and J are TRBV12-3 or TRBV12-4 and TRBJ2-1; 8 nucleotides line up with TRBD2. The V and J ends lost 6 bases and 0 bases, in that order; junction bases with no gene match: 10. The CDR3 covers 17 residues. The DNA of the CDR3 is TGTGCCAGCAGGGGGGCGGGAGGCGTTAACTCCTACAATGAGCAGTTCTTC. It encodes CASRGAGGVNSYNEQFF.

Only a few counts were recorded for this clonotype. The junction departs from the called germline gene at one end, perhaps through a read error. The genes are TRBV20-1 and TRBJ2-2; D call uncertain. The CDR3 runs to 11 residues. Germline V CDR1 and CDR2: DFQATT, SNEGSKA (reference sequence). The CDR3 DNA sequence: TGCAGTGCTGCGAACGCCGGGGAGCTGTTTTTT. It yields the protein CSAANAGELFF.

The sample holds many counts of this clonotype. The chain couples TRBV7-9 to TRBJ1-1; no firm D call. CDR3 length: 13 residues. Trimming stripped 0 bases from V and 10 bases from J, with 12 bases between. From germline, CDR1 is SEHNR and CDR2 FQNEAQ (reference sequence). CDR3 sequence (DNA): TGTGCCAGCAGCTTAGCGAAAAGGGAGGCAGCTTTCTTT. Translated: CASSLAKREAAFF.

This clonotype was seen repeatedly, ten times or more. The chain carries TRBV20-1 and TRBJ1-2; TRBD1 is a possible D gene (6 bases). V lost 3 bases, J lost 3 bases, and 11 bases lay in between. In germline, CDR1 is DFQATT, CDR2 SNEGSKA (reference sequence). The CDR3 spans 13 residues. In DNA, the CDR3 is TGCAGTGCTAGCCCGACAGGTTACTATGGCTACACCTTC. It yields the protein CSASPTGYYGYTF.

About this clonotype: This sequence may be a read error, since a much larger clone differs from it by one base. This CDR3 is CASSEQTSGTTQCF. In nucleotides, the CDR3 is TGTGCCAGCAGTGAACAAACTAGCGGGACTACGCAGTGTTTT. V gene TRBV6-2 or TRBV6-3 combines with J gene TRBJ2-3, with 10 bases aligning to TRBD2. CDR3 size: 14 residues. CDR1 is MNHEY and CDR2 is SVGEGT in the germline V gene.

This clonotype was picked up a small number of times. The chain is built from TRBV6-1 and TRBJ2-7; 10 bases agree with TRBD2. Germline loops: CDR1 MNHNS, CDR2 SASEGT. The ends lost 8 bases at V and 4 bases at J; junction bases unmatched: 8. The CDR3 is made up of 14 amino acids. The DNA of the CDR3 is TGTGCCAGCCGTCTAGCGGGAGCTATATACGAGCAGTACTTC. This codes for CASRLAGAIYEQYF.

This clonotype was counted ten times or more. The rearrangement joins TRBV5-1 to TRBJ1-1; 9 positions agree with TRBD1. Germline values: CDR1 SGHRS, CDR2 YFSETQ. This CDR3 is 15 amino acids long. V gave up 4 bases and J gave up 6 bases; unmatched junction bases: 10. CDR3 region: CASSPRTGAVAEAFF. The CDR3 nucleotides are TGCGCCAGCAGCCCACGGACAGGGGCAGTCGCTGAAGCTTTCTTT.

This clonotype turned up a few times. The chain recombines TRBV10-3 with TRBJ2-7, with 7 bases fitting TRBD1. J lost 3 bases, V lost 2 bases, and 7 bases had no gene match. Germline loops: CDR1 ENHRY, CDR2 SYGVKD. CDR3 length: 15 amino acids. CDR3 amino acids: CAISEPRDRGYEQYF. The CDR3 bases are TGTGCCATCAGTGAGCCCCGGGACAGAGGCTACGAGCAGTACTTC.

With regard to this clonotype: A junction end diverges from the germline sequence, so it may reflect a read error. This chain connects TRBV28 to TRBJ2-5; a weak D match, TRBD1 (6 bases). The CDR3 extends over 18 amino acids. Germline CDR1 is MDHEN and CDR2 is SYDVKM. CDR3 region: CASSFTPQPNRAREAQYF. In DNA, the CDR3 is TGTGCCAGCAGTTTCACTCCACAACCCAACAGGGCGAGAGAGGCCCAGTACTTC. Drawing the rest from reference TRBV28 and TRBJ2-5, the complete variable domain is DVKVTQSSRYLVKRTGEKVFLECVQDMDHENMFWYRQDPGLGLRLIYFSYDVKMKEKGDIPEGYSVSREKKERFSLILESASTNQTSMYLCASSFTPQPNRAREAQYFGPGTRLLVL.

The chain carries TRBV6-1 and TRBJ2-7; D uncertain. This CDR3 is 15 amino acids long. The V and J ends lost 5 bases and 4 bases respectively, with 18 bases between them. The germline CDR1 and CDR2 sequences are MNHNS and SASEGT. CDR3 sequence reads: CASSQLPGSTYEQYF. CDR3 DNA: TGTGCCAGCAGTCAACTACCGGGTTCAACTTACGAGCAGTACTTC.

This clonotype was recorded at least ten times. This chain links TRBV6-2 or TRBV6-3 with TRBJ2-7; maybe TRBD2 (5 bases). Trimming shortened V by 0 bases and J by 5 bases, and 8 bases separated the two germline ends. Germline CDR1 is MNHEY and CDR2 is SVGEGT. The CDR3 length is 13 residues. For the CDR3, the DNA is TGTGCCAGCAGTTACTCGACTACCCACGAGCAGTACTTC. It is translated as CASSYSTTHEQYF.

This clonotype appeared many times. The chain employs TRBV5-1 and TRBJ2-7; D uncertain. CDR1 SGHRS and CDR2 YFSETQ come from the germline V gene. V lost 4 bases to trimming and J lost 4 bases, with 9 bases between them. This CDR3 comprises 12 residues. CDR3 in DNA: TGCGCCAGCAGCCCTAATGCTTACGAGCAGTACTTC. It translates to CASSPNAYEQYF.

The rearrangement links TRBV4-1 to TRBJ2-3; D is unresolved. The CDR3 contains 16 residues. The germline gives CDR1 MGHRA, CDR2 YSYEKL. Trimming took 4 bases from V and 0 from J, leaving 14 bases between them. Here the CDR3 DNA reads TGCGCCAGCAGCCCCCCGGAGCGCCCTAGCACAGATACGCAGTATTTT. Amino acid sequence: CASSPPERPSTDTQYF.

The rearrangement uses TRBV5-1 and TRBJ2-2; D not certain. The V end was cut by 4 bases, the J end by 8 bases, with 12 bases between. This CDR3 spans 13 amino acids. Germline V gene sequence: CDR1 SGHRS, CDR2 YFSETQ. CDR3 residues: CASSPTFGGELFF. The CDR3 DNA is TGCGCCAGCAGCCCGACATTTGGGGGGGAGCTGTTTTTT.

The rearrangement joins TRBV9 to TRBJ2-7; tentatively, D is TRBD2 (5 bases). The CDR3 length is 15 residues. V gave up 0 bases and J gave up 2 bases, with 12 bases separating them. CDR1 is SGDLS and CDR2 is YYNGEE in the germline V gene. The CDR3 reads CASSVAASTTYEQYF. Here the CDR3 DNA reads TGTGCCAGCAGCGTAGCGGCTAGCACGACCTACGAGCAGTACTTC.

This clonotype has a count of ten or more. CDR3 loop: CASSLGRSRTEAFF. The CDR3 nucleotides read TGTGCCAGCAGCTTAGGTAGGAGTAGGACTGAAGCTTTCTTT. The chain has TRBV11-2 and TRBJ1-1, with no clear D. This CDR3 comprises 14 residues. The V and J ends lost 1 base and 5 bases respectively, with 11 bases between them. In germline, CDR1 is SGHAT, CDR2 FQNNGV.

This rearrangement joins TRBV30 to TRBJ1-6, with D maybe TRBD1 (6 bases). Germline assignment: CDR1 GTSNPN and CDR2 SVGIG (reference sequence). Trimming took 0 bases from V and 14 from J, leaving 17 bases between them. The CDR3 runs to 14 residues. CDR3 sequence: CAWSVGLSGDTLHF. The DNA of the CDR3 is TGTGCCTGGAGTGTGGGACTTTCCGGGGACACCCTCCACTTT.

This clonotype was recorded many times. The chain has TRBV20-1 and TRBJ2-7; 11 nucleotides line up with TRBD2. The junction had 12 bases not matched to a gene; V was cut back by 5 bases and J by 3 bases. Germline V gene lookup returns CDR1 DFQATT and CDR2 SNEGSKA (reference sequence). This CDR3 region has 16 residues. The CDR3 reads CSAPAETSGNLYEQYF. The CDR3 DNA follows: TGCAGTGCTCCCGCGGAGACTAGCGGGAATCTCTACGAGCAGTACTTC.

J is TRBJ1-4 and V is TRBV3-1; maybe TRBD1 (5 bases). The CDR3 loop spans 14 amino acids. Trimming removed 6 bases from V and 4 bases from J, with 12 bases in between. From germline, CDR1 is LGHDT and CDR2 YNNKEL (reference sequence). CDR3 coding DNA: TGTGCCAGCAGGGGGGGAAGGGGTAATGAAAAACTGTTTTTT. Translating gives CASRGGRGNEKLFF.

CDR3: CASSELGENEQYF. CDR3 DNA: TGTGCCAGCAGTGAATTGGGGGAGAACGAGCAGTACTTC. The chain employs TRBV2 and TRBJ2-7; TRBD1 or TRBD2 may be the D gene (5 bases each). CDR1 and CDR2 from the germline V gene are SNHLY and FYNNEI. The CDR3 loop spans 13 amino acids. Trimming removed 2 bases from V and 5 bases from J, with 10 bases in between.

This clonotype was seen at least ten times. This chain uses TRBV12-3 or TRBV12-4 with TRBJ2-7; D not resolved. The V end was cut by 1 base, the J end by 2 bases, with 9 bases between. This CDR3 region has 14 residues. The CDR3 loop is CASSLDSTPYEQYF. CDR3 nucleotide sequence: TGTGCCAGCAGTTTAGATTCGACCCCCTACGAGCAGTACTTC.

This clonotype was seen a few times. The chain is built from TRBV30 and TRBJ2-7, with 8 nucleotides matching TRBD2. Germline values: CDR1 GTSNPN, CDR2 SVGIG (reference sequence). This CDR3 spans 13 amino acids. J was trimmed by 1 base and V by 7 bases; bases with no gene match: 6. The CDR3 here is CASHSGISYEQYF. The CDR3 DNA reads TGTGCCTCACATAGCGGGATATCCTACGAGCAGTACTTC.

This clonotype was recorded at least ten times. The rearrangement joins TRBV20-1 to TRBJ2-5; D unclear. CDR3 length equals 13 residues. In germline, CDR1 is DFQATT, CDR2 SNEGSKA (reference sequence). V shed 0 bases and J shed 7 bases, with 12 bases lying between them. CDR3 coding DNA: TGCAGTGCTAGAGATCAAGGGTTGGGGACCCAGTACTTC. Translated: CSARDQGLGTQYF.